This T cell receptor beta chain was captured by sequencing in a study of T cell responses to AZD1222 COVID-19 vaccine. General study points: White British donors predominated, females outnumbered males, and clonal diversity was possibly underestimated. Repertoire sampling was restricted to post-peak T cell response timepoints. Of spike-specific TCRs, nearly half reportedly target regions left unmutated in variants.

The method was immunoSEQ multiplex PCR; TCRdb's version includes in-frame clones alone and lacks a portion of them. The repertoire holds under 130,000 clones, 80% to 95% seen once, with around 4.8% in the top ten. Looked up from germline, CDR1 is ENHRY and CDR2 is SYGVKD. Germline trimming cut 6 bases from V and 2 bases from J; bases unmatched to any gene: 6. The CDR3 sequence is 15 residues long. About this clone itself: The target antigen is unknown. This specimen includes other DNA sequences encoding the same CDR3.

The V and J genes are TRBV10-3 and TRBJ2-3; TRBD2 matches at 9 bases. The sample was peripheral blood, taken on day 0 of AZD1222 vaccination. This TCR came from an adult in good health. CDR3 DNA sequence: TGTGCCATCAGCGAAAGCGGGGGGATCACAGATACGCAGTATTTT. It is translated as CAISESGGITDTQYF.